This TCR beta chain was identified during a study of T-cell memory formation after mild COVID-19. Constant-segment primers were used for 5'RACE, and the resulting TCR alpha and TCR beta cDNA libraries carried sample barcodes and UMIs. MiXCR was run by TCRdb on the 5' RACE reads, yielding one entry per CDR3 protein. The top ten hold roughly 23% of the sample, which has 270,000 or so distinct CDR3 sequences, 18% seen once. Findings of the study overall: Later expanders leaned toward CD4+, whereas clones contracting from day 15 to 85 were balanced CD4/CD8. That cross-reactive memory joined was suggested by some responding clones appearing in pre-infection memory.

This clonotype was counted between two and nine times. Its antigen remains unknown. Germline trimming cut 5 bases from V and 8 bases from J; bases unmatched to any gene: 6. The CDR3 is 14 residues long. The sequencing input was PBMCs or a T cell subset sorted from them (not recorded which). The chain is built from TRBV12-3 or TRBV12-4 and TRBJ2-1; 10 bases are shared with TRBD2. This receptor was identified in a man aged 18 to 30 who had mild COVID-19 (a few samples of this study predate the infection). Cell type and time point are not known. DNA of the CDR3: TGTGCCAGCAGTCTTAGCGGGGGGAGCTATGAGCAGTTCTTC. It is translated as CASSLSGGSYEQFF.